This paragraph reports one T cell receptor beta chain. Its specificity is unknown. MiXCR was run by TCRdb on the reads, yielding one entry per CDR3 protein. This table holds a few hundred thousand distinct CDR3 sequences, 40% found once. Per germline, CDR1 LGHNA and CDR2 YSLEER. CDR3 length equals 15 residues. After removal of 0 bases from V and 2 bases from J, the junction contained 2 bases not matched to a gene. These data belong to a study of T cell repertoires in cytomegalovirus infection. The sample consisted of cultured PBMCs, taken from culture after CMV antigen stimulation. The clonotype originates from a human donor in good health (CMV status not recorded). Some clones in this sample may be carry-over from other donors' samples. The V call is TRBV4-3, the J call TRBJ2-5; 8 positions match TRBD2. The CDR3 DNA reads TGCGCCAGCAGCCAAGATAGCGGGAATCAAGAGACCCAGTACTTC. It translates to CASSQDSGNQETQYF.